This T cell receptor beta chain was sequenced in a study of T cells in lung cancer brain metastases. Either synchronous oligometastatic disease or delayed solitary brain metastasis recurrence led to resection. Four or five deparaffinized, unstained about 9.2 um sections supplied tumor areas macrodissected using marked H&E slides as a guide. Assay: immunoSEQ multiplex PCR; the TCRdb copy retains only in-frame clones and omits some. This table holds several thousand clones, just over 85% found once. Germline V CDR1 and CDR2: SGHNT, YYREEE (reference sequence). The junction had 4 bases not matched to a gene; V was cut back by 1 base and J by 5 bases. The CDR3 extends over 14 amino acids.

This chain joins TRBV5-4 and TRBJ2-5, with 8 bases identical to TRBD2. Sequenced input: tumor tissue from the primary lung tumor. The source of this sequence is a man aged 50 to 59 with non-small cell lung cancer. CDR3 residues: CASSLMGLGETQYF. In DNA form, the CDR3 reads TGTGCCAGCAGCTTGATGGGACTAGGGGAGACCCAGTACTTC.